The 26 T cell receptor beta chains below were found in one sample sequenced in a study of identical twins. MiXCR, run by TCRdb on the 5' RACE reads, gives a single entry per CDR3 protein. The data contain more than 650,000 distinct CDR3 sequences, over 5% of them singletons. The sequencing sample was made of naive T cells sorted from blood. Receptors were obtained from a man between 18 and 35 years old in good health.

This clonotype occurred a few times. This chain links TRBV20-1 with TRBJ2-3; D call uncertain. This CDR3 spans 12 amino acids. Germline lookup yields CDR1 DFQATT and CDR2 SNEGSKA (reference sequence). Trimming pared 0 bases from V and 6 bases from J, leaving 7 bases between. This CDR3 is CSARDEDDTQYF. The CDR3 region has the DNA TGCAGTGCTAGAGATGAGGATGATACGCAGTATTTT.

This clonotype was seen at least ten times. The chain has TRBV6-5 and TRBJ2-7, with 7 nucleotides matching TRBD2. V lost 2 bases and J lost 2; bases outside the gene matches: 3. The CDR3 has 14 amino acids. Germline lookup yields CDR1 MNHEY and CDR2 SVGAGI. The CDR3 loop reads CASSYGGLPYEQYF. The CDR3 DNA reads TGTGCCAGCAGTTACGGGGGACTACCCTACGAGCAGTACTTC.

Many counts were recorded for this clonotype. The chain is built from TRBV10-2 and TRBJ2-2, with D unclear. The CDR3 sequence is 12 residues long. Trimming left V 4 bases short and J 7 bases short, with 7 bases between. Germline CDR1 and CDR2: WSHSY and SAAADI. CDR3 nucleotides: TGCGCCAGCAGTGTCCTGAGCGGGGAGCTGTTTTTT. Residues: CASSVLSGELFF.

In its sample, this clonotype was seen many times. This chain links TRBV29-1 with TRBJ2-1; D is uncertain. Germline lookup yields CDR1 SQVTM and CDR2 ANQGSEA. Trimming cost V 1 base and J 10 bases, with 2 bases left between them. CDR3 length: 9 residues. In DNA form, the CDR3 reads TGCAGCGTTGAAGCAGAGCAGTTCTTC. The encoded protein is CSVEAEQFF.

The chain combines TRBV30 with TRBJ2-1; 7 bases map to TRBD1. Germline assignment: CDR1 GTSNPN and CDR2 SVGIG (reference sequence). The CDR3 has 13 residues. The V gene end was trimmed by 4 bases and the J gene end by 6 bases; junction bases not matched to a gene: 6. The CDR3 sequence is CAWTGQASNEQFF. The CDR3 coding sequence is TGTGCCTGGACAGGACAGGCCTCCAATGAGCAGTTCTTC. Looking up the rest from reference TRBV30 and TRBJ2-1 gives the full variable domain: SQTIHQWPATLVQPVGSPLSLECTVEGTSNPNLYWYRQAAGRGLQLLFYSVGIGQISSEVPQNLSASRPQDRQFILSSKKLLLSDSGFYLCAWTGQASNEQFFGPGTRLTVL.

In this sample, this clonotype turned up many times. V is TRBV11-2 and J is TRBJ1-1, with D perhaps matching TRBD1 (6 bases). There are 13 residues in the CDR3. V shed 0 bases and J shed 6 bases, with 8 bases lying between them. Per germline, CDR1 SGHAT and CDR2 FQNNGV. The DNA of the CDR3 is TGTGCCAGCAGCTTAGATCACAGGGCTGAAGCTTTCTTT. The encoded protein is CASSLDHRAEAFF.

CDR3 in DNA: TGTGCCAGCAGCTCCCGGACGGCGAACACTGAAGCTTTCTTT. This gives the protein CASSSRTANTEAFF. The rearrangement links TRBV11-2 to TRBJ1-1; D remains unclear. Deletions cut 4 bases from V and 1 base from J, with 10 bases between. Germline CDR1 and CDR2: SGHAT and FQNNGV. This CDR3 is built from 14 residues.

This clonotype was detected many times. The chain carries TRBV27 and TRBJ1-6, with D perhaps matching TRBD1 (6 bases). Germline V gene lookup returns CDR1 MNHEY and CDR2 SMNVEV (reference sequence). CDR3 size: 16 residues. V lost 10 bases to trimming and J lost 7 bases, with 23 bases between them. The CDR3 bases are TGTGCCACCTCCGGTCGGGGGGGCTTTCCCAATTCACCCCTCCACTTT. Amino acid sequence: CATSGRGGFPNSPLHF.

The rearrangement links TRBV20-1 to TRBJ2-1; D not resolved. The germline V gene encodes CDR1 DFQATT and CDR2 SNEGSKA (reference sequence). V lost 1 base, J lost 9 bases, and 16 bases lay in between. The CDR3 extends over 14 amino acids. CDR3 DNA sequence: TGCAGTGCTAGAGCCGGTCCCCCCCTGACTGAGCAGTTCTTC. Amino acid sequence: CSARAGPPLTEQFF.

This chain uses TRBV7-2 with TRBJ2-3, with 8 bases lining up with TRBD2. CDR3 length: 18 residues. V gave up 5 bases and J gave up 1 base; unmatched junction bases: 14. Germline CDR1 and CDR2: SGHTA and FQGNSA. The CDR3 loop reads CASSLTGTSFRRTDTQYF. The CDR3 nucleotides are TGTGCCAGCAGCCTTACCGGGACTAGTTTTCGACGCACAGATACGCAGTATTTT.

This clonotype was counted at least ten times. The V gene is TRBV14, the J gene TRBJ2-7, with no clear D. V was cut by 3 bases and J by 0 bases, with 9 bases left in between. The germline gives CDR1 SGHDN, CDR2 FVKESK. This CDR3 is built from 14 residues. CDR3 sequence: CASSQTPTSYEQYV. In DNA, the CDR3 is TGTGCCAGCAGCCAGACCCCGACCTCCTACGAGCAGTACGTC.

This clonotype showed up many times. The chain combines TRBV24-1 with TRBJ2-1, with TRBD2 matching 7 bases. V shed 3 bases, J shed 8 bases, and the junction held 9 bases outside the gene matches. This CDR3 has 15 amino acids. CDR1 and CDR2 from the germline V gene are KGHDR and SFDVKD. CDR3 bases: TGTGCCACCAGTGATAACCGGGACTATTCCCATGAGCAGTTCTTC. Protein sequence: CATSDNRDYSHEQFF.

This chain connects TRBV28 to TRBJ2-1; no clear D. Germline V gene data show CDR1 as MDHEN and CDR2 as SYDVKM. This CDR3 comprises 14 residues. The germline V and J ends were trimmed by 2 bases and 6 bases, with 11 bases remaining between them. The CDR3 coding sequence is TGTGCCAGCAGTTTAGGCCCTCCGGGCAATGAGCAGTTCTTC. Encoded protein: CASSLGPPGNEQFF. Variable domain in full (rest from reference TRBV28 and TRBJ2-1): DVKVTQSSRYLVKRTGEKVFLECVQDMDHENMFWYRQDPGLGLRLIYFSYDVKMKEKGDIPEGYSVSREKKERFSLILESASTNQTSMYLCASSLGPPGNEQFFGPGTRLTVL.

In its sample, this clonotype was seen many times. The chain employs TRBV7-9 and TRBJ1-1; 9 bases agree with TRBD1. J gave up 5 bases and V 4 bases, and 5 bases lay outside the gene matches. The CDR3 has 14 amino acids. CDR1 and CDR2 from the germline V gene are SEHNR and FQNEAQ (reference sequence). This CDR3 reads CASSSKTGGTEAFF. The CDR3 DNA follows: TGTGCCAGCAGCTCAAAGACAGGGGGAACTGAAGCTTTCTTT. Based on the CDR3 plus reference TRBV7-9 and TRBJ1-1, the full variable domain is DTGVSQNPRHKITKRGQNVTFRCDPISEHNRLYWYRQTLGQGPEFLTYFQNEAQLEKSRLLSDRFSAERPKGSFSTLEIQRTEQGDSAMYLCASSSKTGGTEAFFGQGTRLTVV.

This clonotype was recorded at least ten times. The chain uses TRBV29-1 and TRBJ2-5; D might be TRBD1 (8 bases). V shed 4 bases and J shed 5 bases, with 14 bases lying between them. Germline CDR1 reads SQVTM; CDR2 reads ANQGSEA. The CDR3 spans 13 residues. CDR3 protein: CSVAGQGGETQYF. CDR3 sequence (DNA): TGCAGCGTTGCCGGACAGGGAGGGGAGACCCAGTACTTC. The whole variable domain, remainder taken from reference TRBV29-1 and TRBJ2-5, is SAVISQKPSRDICQRGTSLTIQCQVDSQVTMMFWYRQQPGQSLTLIATANQGSEATYESGFVIDKFPISRPNLTFSTLTVSNMSPEDSSIYLCSVAGQGGETQYFGPGTRLLVL.

This clonotype was seen a handful of times. This rearrangement joins TRBV4-2 to TRBJ2-1; 15 bases are shared with TRBD2. V was pared by 0 bases and J by 6 bases, with 9 bases of the junction left unmatched. This CDR3 has 19 amino acids. In germline, CDR1 is LGHNA, CDR2 YNFKEQ. The CDR3 loop reads CASSQENRPGLAGGNEQFF. The CDR3 region has the DNA TGTGCCAGCAGCCAAGAAAATCGCCCGGGACTAGCGGGAGGCAATGAGCAGTTCTTC.

This clonotype was seen more than once but under ten times. This chain connects TRBV5-1 to TRBJ1-5; D remains unclear. The CDR3 extends over 16 amino acids. The V end was cut by 0 bases, the J end by 0 bases, with 10 bases between. Germline V lookup: CDR1 SGHRS, CDR2 YFSETQ. CDR3 DNA sequence: TGCGCCAGCAGCTTGGGTACGGGTACTAGCAATCAGCCCCAGCATTTT. It encodes CASSLGTGTSNQPQHF.

In its sample, this clonotype was seen a few times. CDR3 in DNA: TGTGCCAGCAGTCCCCTAGCGAGGACAGGGAATGGCTACACCTTC. Its translation is CASSPLARTGNGYTF. The rearrangement joins TRBV27 to TRBJ1-2; 8 bases fit TRBD1. The V gene's germline CDR1 is MNHEY and CDR2 SMNVEV (reference sequence). There are 15 residues in the CDR3. Germline trimming cut 5 bases from V and 6 bases from J; bases unmatched to any gene: 11.

The sample holds a few counts of this clonotype. The rearrangement joins TRBV12-3 or TRBV12-4 to TRBJ1-5; D may be TRBD1 (6 bases). The germline V and J ends were trimmed by 4 bases and 4 bases, with 14 bases remaining between them. The CDR3 runs to 15 residues. In DNA form, the CDR3 reads TGTGCCAGCAGTTCCGACAGGATCGAGAATCAGCCCCAGCATTTT. Protein product: CASSSDRIENQPQHF.

This clonotype was found a few times. The genes are TRBV29-1 and TRBJ1-3; 7 bases fit TRBD1. Germline V gene lookup returns CDR1 SQVTM and CDR2 ANQGSEA. With V trimmed by 6 bases and J by 0 bases, 14 bases remained unmatched. The CDR3 is 17 amino acids. CDR3 amino acids: CSVITGTVSISGNTIYF. In DNA, the CDR3 is TGCAGCGTGATAACCGGGACAGTCTCAATCTCTGGAAACACCATATATTTT.

Many counts were recorded for this clonotype. The chain is built from TRBV15 and TRBJ2-1; D perhaps matches TRBD2 (7 bases). The CDR3 spans 17 residues. V was pared by 0 bases and J by 6 bases, with 18 bases between. Germline V CDR1 and CDR2: LNHNV, YYDKDF (reference sequence). The CDR3 is CATSRDVGQGTINEQFF. The CDR3, as DNA: TGTGCCACCAGCAGAGATGTGGGGCAGGGGACTATCAATGAGCAGTTCTTC. Based on the CDR3 plus reference TRBV15 and TRBJ2-1, the full variable domain is DAMVIQNPRYQVTQFGKPVTLSCSQTLNHNVMYWYQQKSSQAPKLLFHYYDKDFNNEADTPDNFQSRRPNTSFCFLDIRSPGLGDTAMYLCATSRDVGQGTINEQFFGPGTRLTVL.

The table lists this clonotype with many counts. This rearrangement joins TRBV4-3 to TRBJ2-2; the D gene is possibly TRBD2 (6 bases). This CDR3 has 17 residues. Germline V gene sequence: CDR1 LGHNA, CDR2 YSLEER. Trimming stripped 2 bases from V and 6 bases from J, with 19 bases between. The CDR3 reads CASSQRALRDFAGELFF. Written as DNA, the CDR3 is TGCGCCAGCAGCCAACGGGCCCTCCGGGACTTCGCCGGGGAGCTGTTTTTT.

The gene calls are TRBV7-9 and TRBJ1-1; 9 nucleotides line up with TRBD1. V was clipped by 5 bases and J by 5 bases; unmatched bases: 6. This CDR3 contains 14 residues. Germline V gene sequence: CDR1 SEHNR, CDR2 FQNEAQ (reference sequence). In DNA form, the CDR3 reads TGTGCCAGCAGCCAGGCGGGACAGGGAACTGAAGCTTTCTTT. It yields the protein CASSQAGQGTEAFF.

V is TRBV29-1 and J is TRBJ2-5, with D tentatively TRBD1 (5 bases). The germline V gene encodes CDR1 SQVTM and CDR2 ANQGSEA. V was clipped by 3 bases and J by 5 bases, with 13 bases between them. There are 13 residues in the CDR3. The CDR3 nucleotides are TGCAGCGTTGAGCAGTGGGGCATGGAGACCCAGTACTTC. Protein: CSVEQWGMETQYF.

The V and J genes are TRBV5-1 and TRBJ1-5, with D possibly being TRBD1 (6 bases). Germline-derived CDR1 and CDR2 are SGHRS and YFSETQ. V was shortened by 0 bases and J by 2 bases, with 9 bases between the two germline ends. The CDR3 has 15 residues. The CDR3 loop reads CASSLAGGRNQPQHF. The CDR3 bases are TGCGCCAGCAGCTTGGCCGGGGGGCGCAATCAGCCCCAGCATTTT.

This clonotype was seen repeatedly, ten times or more. The V gene is TRBV12-3 or TRBV12-4, the J gene TRBJ1-4; 7 positions agree with TRBD1. The ends lost 4 bases at V and 7 bases at J; junction bases unmatched: 9. The CDR3 has 15 amino acids. In DNA, the CDR3 is TGTGCCAGCAGTTCCCGACAGGGTTCGAGTGAAAAACTGTTTTTT. It yields the protein CASSSRQGSSEKLFF.